A selection of T cell receptor beta chains follows, all from one sample in a study of T cell responses to AZD1222 COVID-19 vaccine. Assay used: immunoSEQ multiplex PCR; TCRdb lists only in-frame clones, some missing. The sample contains 130,000 to 150,000 clones, around 89% of which appear only once. The sequencing used peripheral blood, collected on day 0 of AZD1222 vaccination. The receptors were sampled from an adult in good health. Each CDR3 is given without its conserved first and last residue. A D gene is named only where the DNA matches it firmly.

D gene,V gene,CDR3 protein
-,TRBV25-1,ATALGWTGELF
TRBD1,TRBV5-5,ASRSPGTGFGYT
-,TRBV12-5,ASGFWAVSRVMGYT
-,TRBV11-1,ASSLDRGGEKLF
-,TRBV27,ASSFEGKGNQPQH
-,TRBV30,AWSERGTIISGGYT
-,TRBV13,ASSLMGYGYT
-,TRBV27,ASSLKRRQPGEQY
-,TRBV19,ASSIGGDYEQY
-,TRBV2,ASRGKTAATNEKLF
-,TRBV2,ASSDRIYEQY
-,TRBV7-2,ASSSRGTGHEKLF
TRBD2,TRBV5-1,ASGRGNTGELF
-,TRBV9,ASSVEASSSYNEQF
TRBD1,TRBV27,ASSPGGTAQY
-,TRBV7-9,ASNPGPASGANVLT
-,TRBV5-1,ASSLVPSGNTEAF
-,TRBV6-2/TRBV6-3,ASSRQKNSGNTIY
-,TRBV3-1/TRBV3-2,ASSHEGVGNTIY
-,TRBV6-6,ASSLRAGEGYT
-,TRBV19,ASSMVMPGLRLF
-,TRBV19,ATTNPGGTDTQY
TRBD2,TRBV9,ASSASGGGPTDTQY
-,TRBV6-5,ATRPPGARSQPQH